This entry describes one T cell receptor beta chain. Clones were sequenced by immunoSEQ multiplex PCR, and TCRdb holds only the in-frame ones, with some missing. The data show about 21,000 clones, approximately 80% seen once. The data derive from a study of sequential checkpoint blockade in melanoma. For the study at large: Patients were randomized 1:1 to nivolumab-then-ipilimumab or ipilimumab-then-nivolumab first-line.

Treatment indicated: randomized to nivolumab then ipilimumab (arm A) or the reverse (arm B). None of the patients previously received DNA-damaging chemotherapy. From thawed PBMCs, live CD3+CD8+ cells negative for CD19 and CD56 were sorted. Sequences were derived from CD8+ T cells sorted from blood (inferred from file names), sampled from a patient given nivolumab and ipilimumab in sequence. The receptor comes from a human donor with melanoma.

CDR3 sequence reads: CASSQYTLGQSSARSSTDTQYF. The CDR3 DNA sequence: TGCGCCAGCAGCCAATATACTCTAGGACAGTCCTCAGCTCGATCTAGCACAGATACGCAGTATTTT. The genes are TRBV4-3 and TRBJ2-3, with TRBD1 as a possible D gene (6 bases). Germline V gives CDR1 LGHNA, CDR2 YSLEER. Between the trimmed V and J ends, which lost 2 bases and 0 bases, there was a span of 30 bases. The CDR3 loop spans 22 amino acids.